These 11 T cell receptor beta chains share one sample of origin, sequenced in a study of Tregs in tolerant kidney transplant recipients. TCRdb keeps only in-frame clones here, not all; method: immunoSEQ multiplex PCR. The table lists 65,000 to 85,000 clones, 90% to 95% of them singletons. The nonmyeloablative bone marrow transplants came from related graft donors, with transient mixed chimerism. This specimen consisted of CD4+ T cells from blood (PBMCs), obtained 24 months after the transplant. The receptors here all came from a human patient who received a combined kidney and bone marrow transplant. Some T cells may have come from the graft donor.

This clone was seen only a few times. This chain connects TRBV15 to TRBJ1-3; 8 bases match TRBD1. CDR3 length: 21 residues. CDR1 is LNHNV, CDR2 YYDKDF, per germline (reference sequence). Trimming at V came to 0 bases and at J to 3 bases, leaving 19 bases not matched to a gene. As DNA, the CDR3 is TGTGCCACCAGCAGAGATCGGTTCTACATCGACAGGGGTCTTTTTGGAAACACCATATATTTT. Translated, it gives CATSRDRFYIDRGLFGNTIYF. Based on the CDR3 plus reference TRBV15 and TRBJ1-3, the full variable domain is DAMVIQNPRYQVTQFGKPVTLSCSQTLNHNVMYWYQQKSSQAPKLLFHYYDKDFNNEADTPDNFQSRRPNTSFCFLDIRSPGLGDTAMYLCATSRDRFYIDRGLFGNTIYFGEGSWLTVV.

The gene calls are TRBV6-5 and TRBJ1-1; 7 bases agree with TRBD1. The CDR3 is made up of 13 amino acids. The germline V gene encodes CDR1 MNHEY and CDR2 SVGAGI. The V segment lost 4 bases and the J segment 1 base; nucleotides outside the gene matches: 0. DNA for the CDR3: TGTGCCAGCAGTTGGACAGGGAACACTGAAGCTTTCTTT. As protein: CASSWTGNTEAFF.

J is TRBJ2-3 and V is TRBV19; D possibly corresponds to TRBD2 (5 bases). Germline assignment: CDR1 LNHDA and CDR2 SQIVND (reference sequence). Between the trimmed V and J ends, which lost 4 bases and 4 bases, there was a span of 9 bases. The length of the CDR3 is 13 residues. The CDR3 loop reads CASSTNGADTQYF. The CDR3 DNA follows: TGTGCCAGTAGTACAAACGGGGCAGATACGCAGTATTTT. Filled out from reference TRBV19 and TRBJ2-3, the complete variable domain reads DGGITQSPKYLFRKEGQNVTLSCEQNLNHDAMYWYRQDPGQGLRLIYYSQIVNDFQKGDIAEGYSVSREKKESFPLTVTSAQKNPTAFYLCASSTNGADTQYFGPGTRLTVL.

J is TRBJ2-7 and V is TRBV12-5, with TRBD2 identical over 8 bases. The CDR3 is 15 amino acids. Germline trimming cut 0 bases from V and 2 bases from J; bases unmatched to any gene: 3. Germline CDR1 and CDR2: LGHNT and FRNRAP. The CDR3 DNA sequence: TGTGCTAGTGGTTTGGTTACTAGCGGACCCTACGAGCAGTACTTC. This translates into CASGLVTSGPYEQYF. Filled out from reference TRBV12-5 and TRBJ2-7, the complete variable domain reads DARVTQTPRHKVTEMGQEVTMRCQPILGHNTVFWYRQTMMQGLELLAYFRNRAPLDDSGMPKDRFSAEMPDATLATLKIQPSEPRDSAVYFCASGLVTSGPYEQYFGPGTRLTVT.

V and J are TRBV7-2 and TRBJ2-7, with 9 bases fitting TRBD2. Germline V CDR1 and CDR2: SGHTA, FQGNSA. The V gene end was trimmed by 5 bases and the J gene end by 3 bases; junction bases not matched to a gene: 5. This CDR3 contains 14 residues. DNA of the CDR3: TGTGCCAGCAGCATTAGCGGGAGCCTCTACGAGCAGTACTTC. Its protein product is CASSISGSLYEQYF.

The J gene is TRBJ2-1, the V gene TRBV4-1; 15 nucleotides align to TRBD2. CDR3 length: 18 amino acids. V shed 5 bases and J 7 bases; nucleotides not matched to a gene: 12. Germline-derived CDR1 and CDR2 are MGHRA and YSYEKL. CDR3 nucleotide sequence: TGCGCCAGCAGCGAAACCAGATTCGGGACTAGCGGGGGGAATGAGCAGTTCTTC. It specifies CASSETRFGTSGGNEQFF.

V usage is TRBV7-9 and J usage is TRBJ2-2; 9 bases agree with TRBD2. Germline CDR1 is SEHNR and CDR2 is FQNEAQ (reference sequence). The CDR3 has 15 residues. V lost 5 bases and J lost 7; bases outside the gene matches: 8. The CDR3 spells CASSRSGGRIGELFF. The CDR3 nucleotides read TGTGCCAGCAGCCGGAGCGGGGGGCGGATCGGGGAGCTGTTTTTT.

This sequence joins TRBV2 and TRBJ2-7; 8 bases map to TRBD2. The V gene end was trimmed by 3 bases and the J gene end by 1 base; junction bases not matched to a gene: 14. The CDR3 has 18 residues. Germline assignment: CDR1 SNHLY and CDR2 FYNNEI. This CDR3 is CASSDLTGKLAASYEQYF. The CDR3 bases are TGTGCCAGCAGTGATCTTACAGGTAAACTAGCGGCGTCCTACGAGCAGTACTTC. Using reference TRBV2 and TRBJ2-7 for the parts outside the CDR3, the full variable domain is EPEVTQTPSHQVTQMGQEVILRCVPISNHLYFYWYRQILGQKVEFLVSFYNNEISEKSEIFDDQFSVERPDGSNFTLKIRSTKLEDSAMYFCASSDLTGKLAASYEQYFGPGTRLTVT.

V and J are TRBV10-3 and TRBJ2-1; TRBD1 is a possible D gene (5 bases). CDR3 length: 15 amino acids. CDR1 is ENHRY, CDR2 SYGVKD, per germline. Trimming took off 10 bases at V and 5 bases at J, with 21 bases between the two ends. The CDR3 protein is CATQDTSNFHNEQFF. In nucleotides, the CDR3 is TGTGCCACCCAGGACACATCCAATTTCCACAATGAGCAGTTCTTC.

The gene calls are TRBV20-1 and TRBJ2-7; the D is unclear. Germline assignment: CDR1 DFQATT and CDR2 SNEGSKA (reference sequence). V was pared by 2 bases and J by 3 bases, with 5 bases between. CDR3 length equals 11 residues. In nucleotides, the CDR3 is TGCAGTGCTAGAATCCACTACGAGCAGTACTTC. It translates to CSARIHYEQYF.

This chain uses TRBV14 with TRBJ1-4, with D uncertain. Germline V gene data show CDR1 as SGHDN and CDR2 as FVKESK. The CDR3 consists of 14 residues. The V end lost 3 bases, the J end lost 7 bases, and 12 bases lay between the germline ends. This CDR3 is CASSQNIRGEKLFF. In DNA, the CDR3 is TGTGCCAGCAGCCAGAATATACGGGGTGAAAAACTGTTTTTT.